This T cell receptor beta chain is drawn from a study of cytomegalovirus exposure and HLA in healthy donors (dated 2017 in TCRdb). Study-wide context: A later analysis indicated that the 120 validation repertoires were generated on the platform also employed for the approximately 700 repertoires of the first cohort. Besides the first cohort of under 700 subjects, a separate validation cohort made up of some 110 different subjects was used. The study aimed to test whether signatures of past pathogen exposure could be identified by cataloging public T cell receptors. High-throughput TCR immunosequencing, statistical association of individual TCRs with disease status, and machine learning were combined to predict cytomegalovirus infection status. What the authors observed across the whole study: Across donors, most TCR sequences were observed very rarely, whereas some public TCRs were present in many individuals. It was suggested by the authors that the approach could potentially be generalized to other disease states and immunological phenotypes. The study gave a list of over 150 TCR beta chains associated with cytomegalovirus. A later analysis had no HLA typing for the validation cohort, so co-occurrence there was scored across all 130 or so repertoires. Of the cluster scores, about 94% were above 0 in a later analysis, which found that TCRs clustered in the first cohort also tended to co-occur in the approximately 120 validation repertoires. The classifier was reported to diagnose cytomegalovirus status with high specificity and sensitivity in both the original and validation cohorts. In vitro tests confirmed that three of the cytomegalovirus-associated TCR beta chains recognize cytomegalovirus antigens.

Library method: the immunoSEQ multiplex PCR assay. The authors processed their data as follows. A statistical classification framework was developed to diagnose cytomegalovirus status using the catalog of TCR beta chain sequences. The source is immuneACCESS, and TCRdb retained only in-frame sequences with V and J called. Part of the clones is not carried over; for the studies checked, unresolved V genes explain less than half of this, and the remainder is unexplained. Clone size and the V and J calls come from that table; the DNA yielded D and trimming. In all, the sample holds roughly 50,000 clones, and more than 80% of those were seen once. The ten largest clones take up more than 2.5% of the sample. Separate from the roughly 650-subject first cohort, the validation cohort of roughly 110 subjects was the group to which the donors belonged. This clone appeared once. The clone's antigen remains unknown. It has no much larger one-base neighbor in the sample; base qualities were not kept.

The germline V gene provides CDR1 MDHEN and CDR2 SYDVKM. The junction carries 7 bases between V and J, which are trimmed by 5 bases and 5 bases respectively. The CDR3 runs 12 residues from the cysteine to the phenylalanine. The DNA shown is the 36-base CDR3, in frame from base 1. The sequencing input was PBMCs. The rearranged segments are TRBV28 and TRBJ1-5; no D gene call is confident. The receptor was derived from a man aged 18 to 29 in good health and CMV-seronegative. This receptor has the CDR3 CASSISDQPQHF. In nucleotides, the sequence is TGTGCCAGCAGTATCAGCGATCAGCCCCAGCATTTT.